The 4 T cell receptor beta chains listed next were all sequenced from one sample in a study of T cells after yellow fever vaccination. TCRdb redid the calling of the 5' RACE reads with MiXCR, one entry per CDR3 protein. The sample records fewer than 450,000 distinct CDR3 sequences, about 8.3% being singletons. Source: PBMCs, taken roughly 45 days after the first yellow fever vaccination. The source is a man aged 18 to 35 who received the YFV17D yellow fever vaccine.

This clonotype occurred a few times. The chain carries TRBV20-1 and TRBJ1-1; D unclear. The CDR3 is 12 amino acids. Germline CDR1 reads DFQATT; CDR2 reads SNEGSKA (reference sequence). The ends were cut back, 3 bases at V and 7 bases at J, with 12 bases in the middle. The CDR3 region has the DNA TGCAGTGCTAGGGGGAGTTTGGATGAAGCTTTCTTT. It translates to CSARGSLDEAFF.

This clonotype was detected a few times. The CDR3 DNA reads TGCAGCGTTGAAGTACTAGCGGGGGAGTTCTTC. Translated, it gives CSVEVLAGEFF. The chain has TRBV29-1 and TRBJ2-1, with TRBD2 identical over 11 bases. There are 11 residues in the CDR3. Germline V CDR1 and CDR2: SQVTM, ANQGSEA. V was clipped by 1 base and J by 14 bases; unmatched bases: 1.

The CDR3 loop reads CSARDPRVYEQYF. DNA for the CDR3: TGCAGTGCTAGAGATCCCAGGGTGTACGAGCAGTACTTC. The V gene is TRBV20-1, the J gene TRBJ2-7, with D possibly being TRBD1 (5 bases). V lost 0 bases and J 4 bases, leaving 10 bases between the germline ends. The CDR3 loop spans 13 amino acids. The germline V gene has CDR1 DFQATT and CDR2 SNEGSKA (reference sequence).

This clonotype was seen only a few times. The genes are TRBV7-2 and TRBJ2-2, with D perhaps matching TRBD1 (6 bases). The V end was cut by 1 base, the J end by 5 bases, with 11 bases between. From germline, CDR1 is SGHTA and CDR2 FQGNSA. The CDR3 has 15 residues. The CDR3 reads CASSLGQAGTGELFF. DNA of the CDR3: TGTGCCAGCAGCTTAGGACAGGCTGGGACCGGGGAGCTGTTTTTT.